The 29 T cell receptor beta chains below were found in one sample sequenced in a study of identical twins. TCRdb re-derived calls from the 5' RACE reads in MiXCR, one entry per CDR3 protein. The sample includes 300,000 to 400,000 distinct CDR3 sequences, about 12% of them seen just once. These data also featured in a second study, about yellow fever vaccine responses in identical twins.

The sample comprised CD8+ T cells sorted from blood. Receptors originate from a woman younger than 30 in good health.

This clonotype was seen a few times. This chain joins TRBV15 and TRBJ2-3; 9 bases match TRBD2. The germline V gene encodes CDR1 LNHNV and CDR2 YYDKDF (reference sequence). This CDR3 spans 15 amino acids. The V gene end was trimmed by 3 bases and the J gene end by 0 bases; junction bases not matched to a gene: 1. The CDR3 reads CATSRGLASTDTQYF. CDR3 coding DNA: TGTGCCACCAGCAGGGGACTAGCTAGCACAGATACGCAGTATTTT.

The chain combines TRBV29-1 with TRBJ2-7; 9 bases align to TRBD2. The length of the CDR3 is 15 residues. In germline, CDR1 is SQVTM, CDR2 ANQGSEA. The trim removed 6 bases at V and 0 bases at J, leaving 9 bases unmatched. CDR3 DNA sequence: TGCAGCGTGATAGCGGGGGTTGCCAGCTCCTACGAGCAGTACGTC. Translation gives CSVIAGVASSYEQYV.

This clonotype occurred many times. The rearrangement joins TRBV10-3 to TRBJ2-3; TRBD2 aligns across 7 bases. CDR1 is ENHRY and CDR2 is SYGVKD in the germline V gene. Trimming at V came to 2 bases and at J to 2 bases, leaving 4 bases not matched to a gene. The CDR3 spans 15 residues. The CDR3 reads CAISEGGSLTDTQYF. Here the CDR3 DNA reads TGTGCCATCAGTGAGGGCGGGAGCCTCACAGATACGCAGTATTTT.

This clonotype was observed at least ten times. The chain links TRBV6-2 or TRBV6-3 to TRBJ2-5; D is ambiguous. The length of the CDR3 is 13 residues. Germline V gene lookup returns CDR1 MNHEY and CDR2 SVGEGT. The V gene lost 2 bases and the J gene lost 5 bases, with 9 bases spanning the gap. CDR3 DNA: TGTGCCAGCAGTTACGGCTTTCGGGAGACCCAGTACTTC. Translating it yields CASSYGFRETQYF.

This clonotype was counted ten times or more. The chain carries TRBV5-1 and TRBJ2-1; TRBD1 matches at 9 bases. Germline-derived CDR1 and CDR2 are SGHRS and YFSETQ. This CDR3 comprises 14 residues. V shed 4 bases, J shed 5 bases, and the junction held 4 bases outside the gene matches. CDR3 sequence (DNA): TGCGCCAGCAGCATAAGACAGGGGGACAATGAGCAGTTCTTC. This encodes CASSIRQGDNEQFF.

The chain carries TRBV7-8 and TRBJ1-6; TRBD1 might be the D (6 bases). CDR3 length equals 17 residues. The V gene's germline CDR1 is SGHVS and CDR2 FQNEAQ. Deletions cut 1 base from V and 8 bases from J, with 18 bases between. Here the CDR3 DNA reads TGTGCCAGCAGCTTAGTACAGGGACTTATTTCGGATTCACCCCTCCACTTT. Residues: CASSLVQGLISDSPLHF.

About this clonotype itself: Only one base separates this from a far larger clonotype, so it likely reflects a read error. The chain links TRBV5-1 to TRBJ2-7, with D perhaps TRBD1 (5 bases). The CDR3 is 12 residues long. Germline CDR1 SGHRS, CDR2 YFSETQ. CDR3: CASSSDSYDQYF. DNA of the CDR3: TGCGCCAGCAGCTCCGACAGCTACGACCAGTACTTC.

This clonotype was seen more than once but under ten times. V and J are TRBV4-1 and TRBJ1-2, with 8 bases aligning to TRBD1. V trimming: 0 bases; J trimming: 6 bases; junction bases outside the gene matches: 6. CDR3 length equals 15 residues. CDR1 and CDR2 from the germline V gene are MGHRA and YSYEKL. The CDR3 reads CASSQDGQGSNGYTF. Here the CDR3 DNA reads TGCGCCAGCAGCCAAGACGGACAGGGATCGAATGGCTACACCTTC.

The V gene is TRBV27, the J gene TRBJ2-2; TRBD2 matches 8 bases. The V segment lost 3 bases and the J segment 4 bases; nucleotides outside the gene matches: 4. Germline V gene sequence: CDR1 MNHEY, CDR2 SMNVEV (reference sequence). The CDR3 is made up of 15 amino acids. The CDR3 region has the DNA TGTGCCAGCAGTTTCGGGACTAGGCTCACCGGGGAGCTGTTTTTT. It codes for CASSFGTRLTGELFF.

This clonotype was detected only a few times. This chain uses TRBV27 with TRBJ1-4, with D tentatively TRBD1 (5 bases). V lost 5 bases to trimming and J lost 8 bases, with 21 bases between them. CDR1 is MNHEY, CDR2 SMNVEV, per germline (reference sequence). The CDR3 extends over 16 amino acids. The CDR3 sequence is CASSLTRGYSEEKLFF. For the CDR3, the DNA is TGTGCCAGCAGTCTAACCCGGGGGTATAGTGAAGAAAAACTGTTTTTT. Variable domain in full (rest from reference TRBV27 and TRBJ1-4): EAQVTQNPRYLITVTGKKLTVTCSQNMNHEYMSWYRQDPGLGLRQIYYSMNVEVTDKGDVPEGYKVSRKEKRNFPLILESPSPNQTSLYFCASSLTRGYSEEKLFFGSGTQLSVL.

This clonotype was observed a handful of times. The chain couples TRBV20-1 to TRBJ2-7; the match to TRBD1 covers 9 bases. This CDR3 region has 11 residues. Germline values: CDR1 DFQATT, CDR2 SNEGSKA (reference sequence). Trimming cost V 7 bases and J 2 bases; bases outside gene matches: 0. CDR3 sequence: CSGTGAYEQYV. The CDR3 bases are TGCAGTGGGACAGGGGCCTACGAGCAGTACGTC.

The sample holds a few counts of this clonotype. The V and J genes are TRBV2 and TRBJ1-1, with 7 bases fitting TRBD1. CDR1 and CDR2 from the germline V gene are SNHLY and FYNNEI. This CDR3 region has 15 residues. Unmatched junction bases numbered 5, after V lost 2 bases and J lost 2 bases. CDR3 sequence (DNA): TGTGCCAGCAGTGAACAGGGGGGCCCTAACACTGAAGCTTTCTTT. Residues: CASSEQGGPNTEAFF.

This clonotype turned up a few times. The chain joins TRBV6-1 to TRBJ1-5; unclear D gene. Trimming took off 2 bases at V and 4 bases at J, with 27 bases between the two ends. Germline assignment: CDR1 MNHNS and CDR2 SASEGT. The CDR3 covers 20 residues. The CDR3 is CASSEYQSGNTRITNQPQHF. CDR3 sequence (DNA): TGTGCCAGCAGTGAATATCAGTCCGGGAATACAAGAATCACGAATCAGCCCCAGCATTTT.

Only a few counts were recorded for this clonotype. The chain has TRBV15 and TRBJ2-7; 7 bases agree with TRBD2. The CDR3 is 15 residues long. Per germline, CDR1 LNHNV and CDR2 YYDKDF (reference sequence). Trimming removed 5 bases from V and 6 bases from J; junction bases left unmatched: 13. CDR3 DNA: TGTGCCACCAGCGGACGGAGGGAGGGAACCTCCGAGCAGTACTTC. Its protein is CATSGRREGTSEQYF.

The chain couples TRBV20-1 to TRBJ2-7, with a weak D call TRBD2 (5 bases). This CDR3 is built from 12 residues. Germline loops: CDR1 DFQATT, CDR2 SNEGSKA (reference sequence). Trimming cost V 6 bases and J 10 bases, with 19 bases left between them. The CDR3 region is CSAPVDSGDQYF. The DNA for the CDR3 is TGCAGTGCCCCCGTAGATTCCGGGGATCAGTACTTC.

This clonotype was observed many times. The chain carries TRBV4-1 and TRBJ2-1; 7 nucleotides match TRBD2. Germline loops: CDR1 MGHRA, CDR2 YSYEKL. The trim removed 6 bases at V and 9 bases at J, leaving 17 bases unmatched. This CDR3 region has 16 residues. This chain's CDR3 is CASRGSHPGGGVEQFF. In DNA, the CDR3 is TGCGCCAGCAGGGGCTCCCACCCGGGGGGTGGGGTTGAGCAGTTCTTC.

This clonotype was seen more than once but under ten times. The chain has TRBV14 and TRBJ2-1; D call uncertain. Germline CDR1 is SGHDN and CDR2 is FVKESK. This CDR3 has 16 residues. Trimming removed 0 bases from V and 0 bases from J, with 9 bases in between. The CDR3 is CASSQDRYTSYNEQFF. CDR3 DNA sequence: TGTGCCAGCAGCCAAGATCGGTACACCTCCTACAATGAGCAGTTCTTC.

There are a few counts of this clonotype. The J gene is TRBJ2-3, the V gene TRBV28, with D possibly TRBD1 on 6 matching bases. CDR1 and CDR2 from the germline V gene are MDHEN and SYDVKM. CDR3 length: 13 amino acids. The germline V and J ends were trimmed by 10 bases and 4 bases, with 15 bases remaining between them. CDR3 protein: CATNQGSPDTQYF. DNA of the CDR3: TGTGCCACCAATCAGGGGAGCCCAGATACGCAGTATTTT.

This clonotype has more than one count but fewer than ten. This chain uses TRBV2 with TRBJ1-5; TRBD1 might be the D (5 bases). This CDR3 is built from 15 residues. With 1 base removed from V and 0 bases from J, the gap between germline ends came to 7 bases. Germline lookup yields CDR1 SNHLY and CDR2 FYNNEI. This chain's CDR3 is CASSEGQFSNQPQHF. CDR3 coding DNA: TGTGCCAGCAGTGAAGGACAGTTTAGCAATCAGCCCCAGCATTTT.

This clonotype was found a few times. V gene TRBV11-2 combines with J gene TRBJ2-1; D gene unclear. Germline V gene data show CDR1 as SGHAT and CDR2 as FQNNGV. The V gene lost 5 bases and the J gene lost 3 bases, with 11 bases spanning the gap. The CDR3 covers 14 residues. Written as DNA, the CDR3 is TGTGCCAGCAGCGGATGGCAAAACTACAATGAGCAGTTCTTC. It translates to CASSGWQNYNEQFF.

This clonotype was counted a few times. The V gene is TRBV10-2, the J gene TRBJ1-1, with D perhaps matching TRBD1 (5 bases). Trimming left V 2 bases short and J 2 bases short, with 21 bases between. The germline V gene has CDR1 WSHSY and CDR2 SAAADI. This CDR3 is 18 amino acids long. The CDR3 DNA reads as TGCGCCAGCAGTGAGCCCTGGGCCCCCAGGGTTGGAAACACTGAAGCTTTCTTT. This translates into CASSEPWAPRVGNTEAFF.

This clonotype was picked up a small number of times. The chain couples TRBV6-5 to TRBJ2-2; D is perhaps TRBD1 (6 bases). Germline V gives CDR1 MNHEY, CDR2 SVGAGI. Trimming removed 3 bases from V and 2 bases from J, with 10 bases in between. The CDR3 is 15 amino acids. CDR3 sequence: CASSYGTTNTGELFF. CDR3 nucleotide sequence: TGTGCCAGCAGTTATGGGACAACTAACACCGGGGAGCTGTTTTTT.

This chain joins TRBV4-1 and TRBJ2-5; possible D gene TRBD1, 6 bases. The V gene lost 3 bases and the J gene lost 4 bases, with 21 bases spanning the gap. Germline lookup yields CDR1 MGHRA and CDR2 YSYEKL. This CDR3 is 17 amino acids long. The CDR3 nucleotides read TGCGCCAGCAGCCATATCGGTAGGGGACAAGCCTTAGAGACCCAGTACTTC. Translating it yields CASSHIGRGQALETQYF.

The chain carries TRBV4-1 and TRBJ2-2, with 15 bases matching TRBD2. V shed 6 bases, J shed 3 bases, and the junction held 5 bases outside the gene matches. The CDR3 loop spans 17 amino acids. Germline CDR1 reads MGHRA; CDR2 reads YSYEKL. CDR3 amino acids: CASSLGLAGGYTGELFF. CDR3 in DNA: TGCGCCAGCAGTCTCGGACTAGCGGGGGGGTACACCGGGGAGCTGTTTTTT.

The rearrangement links TRBV6-1 to TRBJ2-7, with D unresolved. Trimming removed 3 bases at V and 0 bases at J, with 12 bases between. This CDR3 has 15 residues. Looked up from germline, CDR1 is MNHNS and CDR2 is SASEGT. Here the CDR3 reads CASSEVGGSSYEQYV. The DNA for the CDR3 is TGTGCCAGCAGTGAGGTCGGCGGAAGCTCCTACGAGCAGTACGTC.

This clonotype was counted ten times or more. The V call is TRBV2, the J call TRBJ2-1; 8 positions match TRBD1. The V and J ends lost 0 bases and 5 bases, in that order; junction bases with no gene match: 3. Per germline, CDR1 SNHLY and CDR2 FYNNEI. CDR3 size: 15 residues. The CDR3 loop is CASSEAWTGNNEQFF. The DNA of the CDR3 is TGTGCCAGCAGTGAAGCTTGGACAGGGAACAATGAGCAGTTCTTC.

This clonotype came up a few times. V usage is TRBV20-1 and J usage is TRBJ1-1; 8 bases are shared with TRBD1. Germline assignment: CDR1 DFQATT and CDR2 SNEGSKA (reference sequence). The V segment lost 6 bases and the J segment 0 bases; nucleotides outside the gene matches: 6. The CDR3 is 14 residues long. CDR3 bases: TGCAGTGCCTATACAGGGGGAATGAACACTGAAGCTTTCTTT. Encoded protein: CSAYTGGMNTEAFF.

The genes are TRBV20-1 and TRBJ1-5; D remains ambiguous. The CDR3 covers 14 residues. CDR1 DFQATT and CDR2 SNEGSKA come from the germline V gene (reference sequence). The V gene lost 0 bases and the J gene lost 0 bases, with 6 bases spanning the gap. This CDR3 reads CSAREGYSNQPQHF. Written as DNA, the CDR3 is TGCAGTGCTAGAGAGGGTTATAGCAATCAGCCCCAGCATTTT.

The rearrangement joins TRBV6-1 to TRBJ2-1, with TRBD1 identical over 12 bases. Looked up from germline, CDR1 is MNHNS and CDR2 is SASEGT. The trim removed 8 bases at V and 7 bases at J, leaving 3 bases unmatched. The length of the CDR3 is 13 residues. CDR3 coding DNA: TGTGCCAGCGGGACAGGGGGCAGGAATGAGCAGTTCTTC. Encoded protein: CASGTGGRNEQFF.